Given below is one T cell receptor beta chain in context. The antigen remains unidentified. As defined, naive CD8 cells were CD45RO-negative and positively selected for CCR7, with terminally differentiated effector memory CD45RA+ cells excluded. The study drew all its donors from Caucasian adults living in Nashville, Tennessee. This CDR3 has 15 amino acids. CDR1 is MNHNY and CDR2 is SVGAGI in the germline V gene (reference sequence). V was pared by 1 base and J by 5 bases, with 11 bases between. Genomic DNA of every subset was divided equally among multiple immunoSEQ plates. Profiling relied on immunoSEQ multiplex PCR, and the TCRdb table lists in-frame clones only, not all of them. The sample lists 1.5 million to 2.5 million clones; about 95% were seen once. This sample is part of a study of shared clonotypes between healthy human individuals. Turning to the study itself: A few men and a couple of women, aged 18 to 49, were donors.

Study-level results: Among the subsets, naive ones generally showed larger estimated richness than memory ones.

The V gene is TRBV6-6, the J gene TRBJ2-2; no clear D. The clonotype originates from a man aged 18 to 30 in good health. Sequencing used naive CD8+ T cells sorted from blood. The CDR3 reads CASSYYGPITGELFF. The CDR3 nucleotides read TGTGCCAGCAGTTACTACGGGCCGATTACCGGGGAGCTGTTTTTT.